This T cell receptor (beta chain) appears in the sequencing data of a study of CD8 T cells in ankylosing spondylitis. Study-wide findings and caveats: There was a TCR beta motif, made of eight highly homologous variants, that appeared characteristic of ankylosing spondylitis blood. Some of the motif variants had earlier been found in reactive arthritis patients' fluid and blood. The authors reported significant enrichment of disease-linked clones in matched ankylosing spondylitis synovial fluid.

Worth noting for this clonotype: Its antigen is unidentified.

The CDR3 length is 13 residues. Trimming took 8 bases from V and 4 from J; bases not matched to a gene: 6. Germline loops: CDR1 SQVTM, CDR2 ANQGSEA. For TCR beta, libraries came from quantitative 5'-RACE with molecular barcodes. TCRdb re-analysed the 5' RACE reads in MiXCR, keeping a single row per CDR3 protein. The repertoire has about 280,000 distinct CDR3 sequences, about 19% of them found once; the top ten carry 7.5% to 9.5%. The sequenced material came from blood, either unsorted or a sorted T cell fraction (not recorded which). V is TRBV29-1 and J is TRBJ2-5, with 11 bases matching TRBD1. The clonotype was recovered from a male donor with ankylosing spondylitis or in good health (not recorded which). In nucleotides, the CDR3 is TGCAGCTTCCGGGGGACAGGGGGAGAGACCCAGTACTTC. As protein: CSFRGTGGETQYF.